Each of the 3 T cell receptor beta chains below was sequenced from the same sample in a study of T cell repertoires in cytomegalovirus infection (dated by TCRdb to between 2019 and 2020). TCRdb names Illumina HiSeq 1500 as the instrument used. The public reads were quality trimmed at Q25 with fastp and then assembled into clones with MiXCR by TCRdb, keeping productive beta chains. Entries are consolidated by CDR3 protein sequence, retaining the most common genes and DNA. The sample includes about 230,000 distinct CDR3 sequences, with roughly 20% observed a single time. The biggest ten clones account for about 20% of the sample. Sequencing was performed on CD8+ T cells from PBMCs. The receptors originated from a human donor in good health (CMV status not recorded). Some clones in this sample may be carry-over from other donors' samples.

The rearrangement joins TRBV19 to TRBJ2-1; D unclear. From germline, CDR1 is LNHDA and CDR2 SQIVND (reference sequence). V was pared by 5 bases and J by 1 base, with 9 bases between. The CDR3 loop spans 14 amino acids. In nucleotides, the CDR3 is TGTGCCAGTAGTGTAAGCCCTTCCTACAATGAGCAGTTCTTC. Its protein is CASSVSPSYNEQFF. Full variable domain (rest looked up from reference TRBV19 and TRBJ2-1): DGGITQSPKYLFRKEGQNVTLSCEQNLNHDAMYWYRQDPGQGLRLIYYSQIVNDFQKGDIAEGYSVSREKKESFPLTVTSAQKNPTAFYLCASSVSPSYNEQFFGPGTRLTVL.

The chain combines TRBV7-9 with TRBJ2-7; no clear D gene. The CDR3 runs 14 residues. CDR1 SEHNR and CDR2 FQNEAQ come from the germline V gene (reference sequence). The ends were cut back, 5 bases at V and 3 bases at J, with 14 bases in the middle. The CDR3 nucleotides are TGTGCCAGCAGCCCGGACGGTAACCTCTACGAGCAGTACTTC. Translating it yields CASSPDGNLYEQYF.

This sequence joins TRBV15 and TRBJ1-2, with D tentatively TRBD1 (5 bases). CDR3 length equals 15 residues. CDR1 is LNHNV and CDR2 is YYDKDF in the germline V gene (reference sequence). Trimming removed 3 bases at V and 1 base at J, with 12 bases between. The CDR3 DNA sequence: TGTGCCACCAGCAGTGGACAATCCCTTAACTATGGCTACACCTTC. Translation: CATSSGQSLNYGYTF.